The clone carrying this TCR beta chain was counted between two and nine times. Its specificity is not known. Multiplex PCR with BIOMED2 TRB-A/B primer pools amplified TRB rearrangements. TCRdb recomputed calls from the multiplex PCR reads with MiXCR, one row per CDR3 protein. The repertoire has over 10,000 distinct CDR3 sequences, 25% of them found once; the top ten carry 3.5% to 4.5%. TRB was amplified from about 250-500 ng of blood genomic DNA. The CDR3 totals 15 residues. Germline values: CDR1 MNHNS, CDR2 SASEGT. V was pared by 7 bases and J by 3 bases, with 11 bases of the junction left unmatched. These data belong to a study of T and B cells in COVID-19 patients. About the research overall: Blood was sampled from COVID-19 patients who were either actively infected or recovered. Study-wide results and limits: Highly clonal in active COVID-19, TRB repertoires exceeded healthy-donor diversity and richness at recovery.

The gene calls are TRBV6-1 and TRBJ2-7, with 8 bases aligning to TRBD2. This sequence originates from a human donor who had recovered from COVID-19. The sequencing sample was made of blood. The CDR3 bases are TGTGCCAGCACTCAGATGACTAGCGTGCTCTACGAGCAGTACTTC. Residues: CASTQMTSVLYEQYF.